The present T cell receptor beta chain was sequenced within a study of T-cell memory formation after mild COVID-19 (dated by TCRdb to the early 2020s). About the study as a whole: TCR sequence clusters from the two donors were found to be largely donor specific. T-cell clones expanding and contracting after mild COVID-19 in a couple of donors were tracked by longitudinal TCRalpha and TCRbeta repertoire sequencing. Two young, previously healthy adult volunteers made up the cohort, one male and one female. The paper as a whole reports these results and caveats: Only two mild cases were covered in the study, and larger cohorts including severe cases with pre-infection samples were considered necessary. Contracting CD4+ clones were found mainly in CM and EM memory subsets, while CD8+ clones were enriched in EMRA. Some responding clones were detected in pre-infection memory, which suggested that pre-existing cross-reactive memory T cells had joined the SARS-CoV-2 response. Clones that contracted from day 15 to 85 showed balanced CD4/CD8 phenotypes, whereas a second wave of clones that expanded from day 15 to 37 leaned towards CD4+. The second-wave clones that peaked on day 37 were not confirmed to be SARS-CoV-2 specific.

Ficoll-Paque density gradient centrifugation was used to isolate PBMCs. This clonotype was found a few times. Its antigen is not yet known. No base-level quality is on record; no much larger clone is a single base apart. For sequencing, an Illumina NovaSeq 6000 was employed. TCRalpha and TCRbeta cDNA libraries were constructed by 5'RACE with constant-segment primers, with sample barcodes and unique molecular identifiers being introduced. Trizol reagent was used to extract RNA from every sample. The libraries were amplified in two PCR steps, and the second step added a second sample barcode and Illumina TruSeq adapters. Sequencing of the libraries was done on an Illumina NovaSeq, producing 2 x 150 bp paired-end reads. The authors' analysis ran thus. Demultiplexing of reads and collapsing into UMI-guided consensus sequences were performed with migec v1.2.7. Using mixcr v2.1.11, UMI consensuses were aligned to TRA and TRB V and J templates and then assembled into clonotypes. Clonotypes were classified as expanded or contracted when called significant by both edgeR and NoisET, with noise models trained on biological replicates. edgeR calls used a false discovery rate-adjusted p below 0.01 and a log2 fold-change threshold of 1. PCA with hierarchical clustering of max-normalized trajectories of the 1000 most abundant clonotypes was used as exploratory dynamics analysis. The CD4 or CD8 phenotype of responding clones was assigned using the separately sequenced CD4+ and CD8+ repertoires. TCRdb reworked the public reads: Q25 trimming with fastp, MiXCR clone assembly, productive beta chains retained. One record per CDR3 amino acid sequence lists the most common genes and DNA. What appears here as the V and J calls and clone size reflects TCRdb's work, not the paper's. The sample table lists about 560,000 distinct CDR3 sequences, roughly 17% of them with a count of one. The ten largest clonotypes hold around 8.1% of the sample.

At the junction V is shortened by 5 bases and J by 4 bases; bases outside the gene matches: 1. The CDR3 runs 14 residues from the cysteine to the phenylalanine. Only CDR3 DNA is held: 42 bases, read in frame from base 1. For CDR1 and CDR2, the germline V gene (reference sequence) lists DFQATT and SNEGSKA. The sequence joins TRBV20-1 to TRBJ2-1; TRBD2 lines up with 14 middle nucleotides. This receptor was identified in an adult woman who had mild COVID-19 (a few samples of this study predate the infection). The sample titles of this study are shuffled in the database, so cell type and time point are left out; the donor was told from shared clones. The specimen sequenced was PBMCs or a T cell subset sorted from them (not recorded which). In nucleotides, the sequence is TGCAGTGCTCGGACTAGCGGGGGGTACAATGAGCAGTTCTTC. This sequence encodes CSARTSGGYNEQFF.